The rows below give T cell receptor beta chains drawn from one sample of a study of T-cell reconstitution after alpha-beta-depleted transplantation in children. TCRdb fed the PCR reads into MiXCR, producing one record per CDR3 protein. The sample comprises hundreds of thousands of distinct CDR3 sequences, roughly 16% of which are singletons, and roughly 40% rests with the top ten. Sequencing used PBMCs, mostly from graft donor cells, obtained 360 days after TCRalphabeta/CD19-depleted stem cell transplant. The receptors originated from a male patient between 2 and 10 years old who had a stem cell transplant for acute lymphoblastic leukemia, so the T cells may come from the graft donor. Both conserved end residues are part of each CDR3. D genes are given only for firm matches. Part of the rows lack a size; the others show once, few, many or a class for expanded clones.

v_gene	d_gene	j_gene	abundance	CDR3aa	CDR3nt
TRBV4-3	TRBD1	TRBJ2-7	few	CASSYDRGSYEQYF	TGCGCCAGCAGTTACGACAGGGGCTCCTACGAGCAGTACTTC
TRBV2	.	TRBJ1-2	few	CASSAGRLGYGYTF	TGTGCCAGCAGCGCAGGCCGACTAGGCTATGGCTACACCTTC
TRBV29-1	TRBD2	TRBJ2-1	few	CSVDAGTRIYNEQFF	TGCAGCGTTGATGCCGGGACTAGAATCTACAATGAGCAGTTCTTC
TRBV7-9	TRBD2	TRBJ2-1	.	CASSLVLAGGDEQFF	TGTGCCAGCAGCTTAGTTCTAGCGGGAGGAGATGAGCAGTTCTTC
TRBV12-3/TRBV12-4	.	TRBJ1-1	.	CASSFGSFYTEAFF	TGTGCCAGCAGTTTCGGGAGCTTTTACACTGAAGCTTTCTTT
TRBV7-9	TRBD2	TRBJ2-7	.	CASSPGTSGGYEQYF	TGTGCCAGCAGCCCGGGGACTAGCGGGGGATACGAGCAGTACTTC
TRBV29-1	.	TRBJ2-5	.	CSVGRETQYF	TGCAGCGTCGGACGGGAGACCCAGTACTTC
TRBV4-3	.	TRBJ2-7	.	CASSQDPSPGTYEQYF	TGCGCCAGCAGCCAAGATCCCTCCCCCGGGACCTACGAGCAGTACTTC
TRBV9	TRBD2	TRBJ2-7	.	CASSVEGLAHEQYF	TGTGCCAGCAGCGTAGAGGGACTAGCCCACGAGCAGTACTTC
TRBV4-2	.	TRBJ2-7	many	CASSQDKRTYEQYF	TGTGCCAGCAGCCAAGATAAGAGGACCTACGAGCAGTACTTC
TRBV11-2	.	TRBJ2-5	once	CASSLLGRLGGQETQYF	TGTGCCAGCAGCTTATTGGGCAGATTAGGTGGCCAAGAGACCCAGTACTTC
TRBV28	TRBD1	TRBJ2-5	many	CASSYPSDRATQETQYF	TGTGCCAGCAGTTACCCTTCCGACAGGGCTACGCAAGAGACCCAGTACTTC
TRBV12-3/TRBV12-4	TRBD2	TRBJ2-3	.	CASGGLAATDTQYF	TGTGCCAGCGGAGGTCTAGCGGCCACAGATACGCAGTATTTT
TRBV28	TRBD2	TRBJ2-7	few	CASSRLAVPYEQYF	TGTGCCAGCAGTAGACTAGCGGTTCCCTACGAGCAGTACTTC
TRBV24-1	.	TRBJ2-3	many	CATSDTKVRTDTQYF	TGTGCCACCAGTGACACCAAAGTTCGAACAGATACGCAGTATTTT
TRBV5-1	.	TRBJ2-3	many	CASGDTDTQYF	TGCGCCAGCGGGGACACAGATACGCAGTATTTT
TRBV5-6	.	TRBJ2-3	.	CASSLAEREEGDTQYF	TGTGCCAGCAGCTTGGCTGAGAGAGAGGAGGGGGATACGCAGTATTTT
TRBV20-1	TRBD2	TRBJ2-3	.	CSARGAGVRDTQYF	TGCAGTGCTAGAGGGGCGGGAGTAAGAGATACGCAGTATTTT
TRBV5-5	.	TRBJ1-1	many	CASSGHMNTEAFF	TGTGCCAGCAGTGGACATATGAACACTGAAGCTTTCTTT
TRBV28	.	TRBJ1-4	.	CASRAGSNEKLFF	TGTGCCAGCAGAGCAGGGTCGAATGAAAAACTGTTTTTT
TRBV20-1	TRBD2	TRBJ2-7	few	CSADLAGVGYEQYF	TGCAGTGCCGACCTAGCGGGAGTTGGATACGAGCAGTACTTC
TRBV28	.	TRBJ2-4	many	CASSFLDRPRNIQYF	TGTGCCAGCAGTTTTCTAGACAGACCAAGAAACATTCAGTACTTC
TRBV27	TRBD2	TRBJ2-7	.	CASSLSTVAGVREQYF	TGTGCCAGCAGTTTATCCACAGTAGCGGGAGTTCGCGAGCAGTACTTC
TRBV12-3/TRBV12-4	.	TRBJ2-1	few	CASSFRRLLGNEQFF	TGTGCCAGCAGTTTTCGACGCTTGCTAGGCAATGAGCAGTTCTTC
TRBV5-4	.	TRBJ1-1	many	CASSMLGQLLSTEAFF	TGTGCCAGCAGCATGCTTGGACAGCTGCTTTCCACTGAAGCTTTCTTT
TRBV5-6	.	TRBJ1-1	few	CASSTDPGHRSEAFF	TGTGCCAGCAGCACCGACCCTGGACATCGGTCTGAAGCTTTCTTT
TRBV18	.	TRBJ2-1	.	CASSPGWQAHNEQFF	TGTGCCAGCTCACCAGGCTGGCAGGCCCACAATGAGCAGTTCTTC
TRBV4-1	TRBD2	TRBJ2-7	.	CASSPGPGLETYEQYF	TGCGCCAGCAGTCCCGGCCCGGGACTAGAGACCTACGAGCAGTACTTC
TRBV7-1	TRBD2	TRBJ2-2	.	CASSSRPKTRLAGGRNTGELFF	TGTGCCAGCAGCTCCAGACCGAAAACAAGACTAGCGGGAGGGCGAAACACCGGGGAGCTGTTTTTT
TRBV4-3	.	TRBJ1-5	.	CASSQDSLGYQPQHF	TGCGCCAGCAGCCAAGACTCCCTGGGGTATCAGCCCCAGCATTTT
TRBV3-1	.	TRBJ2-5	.	CASSQDVLARQETQYF	TGTGCCAGCAGCCAAGACGTACTAGCTAGACAAGAGACCCAGTACTTC
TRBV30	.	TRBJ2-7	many	CAWNLGLPSYEQYF	TGTGCCTGGAATTTAGGACTACCATCCTACGAGCAGTACTTC
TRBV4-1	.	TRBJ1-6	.	CASSQERVESYNSPLHF	TGCGCCAGCAGCCAAGAACGGGTAGAGTCCTATAATTCACCCCTCCACTTT
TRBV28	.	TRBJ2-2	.	CASSFSMNTGELFF	TGTGCCAGCAGTTTCTCTATGAACACCGGGGAGCTGTTTTTT
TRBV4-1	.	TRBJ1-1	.	CASTPEQGYRVNTEAFF	TGCGCCAGCACCCCGGAACAGGGATATCGGGTGAACACTGAAGCTTTCTTT
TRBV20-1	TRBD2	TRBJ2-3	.	CSARELAGGYFYTDTQYF	TGCAGTGCTAGAGAGCTAGCGGGAGGCTACTTCTACACAGATACGCAGTATTTT
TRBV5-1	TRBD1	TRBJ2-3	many	CASSLTGDGSDTQYF	TGCGCCAGCAGCTTGACAGGGGACGGCTCAGATACGCAGTATTTT
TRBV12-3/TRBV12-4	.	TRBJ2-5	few	CASSFGPTDGQYF	TGTGCCAGCAGTTTCGGACCGACCGATGGCCAGTACTTC
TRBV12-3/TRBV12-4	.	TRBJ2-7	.	CASSPRLVTYEQYF	TGTGCCAGCAGTCCGCGACTAGTGACCTACGAGCAGTACTTC
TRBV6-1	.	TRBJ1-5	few	CASRARGNQPQHF	TGTGCCAGCAGAGCTCGGGGGAATCAGCCCCAGCATTTT
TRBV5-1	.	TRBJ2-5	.	CASSLEGRQETQYF	TGCGCCAGCAGCTTGGAAGGACGCCAAGAGACCCAGTACTTC
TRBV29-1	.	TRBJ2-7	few	CSVEDRGHSPYEQYF	TGCAGCGTTGAAGACCGAGGACATTCCCCCTACGAGCAGTACTTC
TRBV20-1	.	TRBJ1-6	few	CSASIRGSSYNSPLHF	TGCAGTGCTAGTATACGGGGAAGCTCCTATAATTCACCCCTCCACTTT
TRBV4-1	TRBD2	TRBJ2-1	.	CASSQDRLAGLWQFF	TGCGCCAGCAGCCAAGATAGACTAGCGGGGCTTTGGCAGTTCTTC
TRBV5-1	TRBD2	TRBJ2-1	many	CASSFWLAGDPRGNEQFF	TGCGCCAGCAGCTTTTGGCTAGCGGGAGACCCCCGGGGCAATGAGCAGTTCTTC
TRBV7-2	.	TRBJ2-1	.	CASSLKKGSEQFF	TGTGCCAGCAGCTTAAAGAAGGGGTCAGAGCAGTTCTTC
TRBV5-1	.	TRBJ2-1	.	CASTGSAYNEQFF	TGCGCCAGCACGGGTAGTGCCTACAATGAGCAGTTCTTC
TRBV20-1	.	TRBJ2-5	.	CSARATEMGLAAFLVETQYF	TGCAGTGCTAGAGCCACTGAAATGGGCCTAGCTGCCTTTCTAGTGGAGACCCAGTACTTC
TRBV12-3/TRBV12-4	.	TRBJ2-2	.	CAISYWPLDGRTTTGELFF	TGTGCCATCAGTTATTGGCCGCTCGACGGGAGAACGACCACCGGGGAGCTGTTTTTT